The 28 T cell receptor beta chains in this list originate from one sample, sequenced in a study of T cells after yellow fever vaccination. In TCRdb, the 5' RACE reads were re-called with MiXCR into one record per CDR3 protein. Among some 220,000 distinct CDR3 sequences listed, around 3.1% were seen once. This material consisted of CD4+ T cells sorted from PBMCs, taken 10 days after the yellow fever booster vaccination. These receptor sequences come from a man between 18 and 29 years old who received the YFV17D yellow fever vaccine.

This clonotype was observed a few times. This rearrangement joins TRBV7-3 to TRBJ1-1; D is uncertain. V was cut by 2 bases and J by 7 bases, with 11 bases left in between. The CDR3 is 13 amino acids. Per germline, CDR1 SGHTA and CDR2 FQGTGA. The CDR3 DNA reads TGTGCCAGCAGCTTAGAGCAGTCGCGTGAAGCTTTCTTT. Amino acids: CASSLEQSREAFF.

This chain uses TRBV5-4 with TRBJ1-1, with D possibly TRBD1 on 5 matching bases. V was trimmed by 5 bases and J by 1 base, leaving 9 bases between them. CDR3 size: 13 residues. CDR1 is SGHNT and CDR2 is YYREEE in the germline V gene (reference sequence). The CDR3 DNA sequence: TGTGCCAGCAGGTCACAGGCGAACACTGAAGCTTTCTTT. This codes for CASRSQANTEAFF.

This clonotype was detected many times. The CDR3 DNA sequence: TGCGCCAGCAGCCAAGAATGGGGGGTAGGAACAGATACGCAGTATTTT. It codes for CASSQEWGVGTDTQYF. V gene TRBV4-3 combines with J gene TRBJ2-3, with D perhaps TRBD2 (6 bases). The V gene lost 0 bases and the J gene lost 3 bases, with 13 bases spanning the gap. CDR1 LGHNA and CDR2 YSLEER come from the germline V gene. CDR3 length: 16 amino acids.

There are a few counts of this clonotype. V gene TRBV5-1 combines with J gene TRBJ1-1; unclear D gene. Trimming removed 0 bases at V and 4 bases at J, with 22 bases between. Germline V gene sequence: CDR1 SGHRS, CDR2 YFSETQ. The CDR3 totals 18 residues. The CDR3 nucleotides are TGCGCCAGCAGCTTGGTCCGAGGGATTTGGGTGAACGGCACTGAAGCTTTCTTT. Translated: CASSLVRGIWVNGTEAFF. Variable domain in full (rest from reference TRBV5-1 and TRBJ1-1): KAGVTQTPRYLIKTRGQQVTLSCSPISGHRSVSWYQQTPGQGLQFLFEYFSETQRNKGNFPGRFSGRQFSNSRSEMNVSTLELGDSALYLCASSLVRGIWVNGTEAFFGQGTRLTVV.

The genes are TRBV11-3 and TRBJ1-1; 12 bases agree with TRBD1. Losses at the gene ends were 5 bases for V and 3 bases for J; bases not matched to a gene: 4. The CDR3 runs to 15 residues. Germline lookup yields CDR1 SGHNT and CDR2 YENEEA. The CDR3 bases are TGTGCCAGCAGCGCGGGACAGGGGGCGCACACTGAAGCTTTCTTT. It codes for CASSAGQGAHTEAFF.

This clonotype was counted many times. V gene TRBV9 combines with J gene TRBJ1-3; D not resolved. The germline gives CDR1 SGDLS, CDR2 YYNGEE. V was cut by 5 bases and J by 0 bases, with 12 bases left in between. The CDR3 is made up of 15 amino acids. CDR3 loop: CASRSGAPSGNTIYF. In nucleotides, the CDR3 is TGTGCCAGCAGATCCGGTGCTCCCTCTGGAAACACCATATATTTT.

The chain recombines TRBV28 with TRBJ2-6, with 8 bases aligning to TRBD1. J gave up 0 bases and V 4 bases, and 14 bases lay outside the gene matches. The CDR3 covers 20 residues. CDR1 is MDHEN and CDR2 is SYDVKM in the germline V gene. The CDR3 reads CASSSLGTGPTLSGANVLTF. The CDR3 DNA sequence: TGTGCCAGCAGTTCCCTCGGGACAGGTCCCACCCTCTCTGGGGCCAACGTCCTGACTTTC.

This clonotype was recorded at least ten times. This chain uses TRBV12-3 or TRBV12-4 with TRBJ1-3; maybe TRBD1 (5 bases). The V gene lost 4 bases and the J gene lost 7 bases, with 11 bases spanning the gap. This CDR3 spans 13 amino acids. CDR3 loop: CASSSQGGNTIYF. The CDR3 DNA is TGTGCCAGCAGTTCCCAGGGAGGTAACACCATATATTTT.

This clonotype was observed a handful of times. The chain links TRBV5-1 to TRBJ2-5; D may be TRBD2 (6 bases). Germline lookup yields CDR1 SGHRS and CDR2 YFSETQ. V lost 0 bases and J 5 bases, leaving 11 bases between the germline ends. The CDR3 runs to 14 residues. In DNA, the CDR3 is TGCGCCAGCAGCTTGGGAGCGGGTGCGGAGACCCAGTACTTC. It specifies CASSLGAGAETQYF.

The J gene is TRBJ2-7, the V gene TRBV10-3, with D tentatively TRBD2 (5 bases). The germline gives CDR1 ENHRY, CDR2 SYGVKD. The V and J ends lost 10 bases and 1 base respectively, with 11 bases between them. The CDR3 has 12 amino acids. CDR3 nucleotides: TGTGCCACAACCGGGGAATCCTACGAGCAGTACTTC. It translates to CATTGESYEQYF.

This clonotype has a handful of counts. This sequence joins TRBV5-1 and TRBJ1-1; the D gene is possibly TRBD1 (5 bases). The germline V gene encodes CDR1 SGHRS and CDR2 YFSETQ. The V gene lost 3 bases and the J gene lost 1 base, with 10 bases spanning the gap. The CDR3 extends over 14 amino acids. The CDR3 DNA is TGCGCCAGCAGCTCGGGACTTACGAACACTGAAGCTTTCTTT. Protein: CASSSGLTNTEAFF.

The count of this clonotype is one. The chain has TRBV3-1 and TRBJ2-1, with D tentatively TRBD2 (6 bases). Germline lookup yields CDR1 LGHDT and CDR2 YNNKEL (reference sequence). V was clipped by 2 bases and J by 2 bases, with 13 bases between them. The CDR3 is made up of 16 amino acids. The DNA of the CDR3 is TGTGCCAGCAGCCAACAACCAGCGGGTACCTACAATGAGCAGTTCTTC. Encoded protein: CASSQQPAGTYNEQFF.

V is TRBV24-1 and J is TRBJ2-1; the D gene could be TRBD1 or TRBD2 (6 bases each). Trimming stripped 3 bases from V and 7 bases from J, with 15 bases between. Per germline, CDR1 KGHDR and CDR2 SFDVKD. The CDR3 loop spans 15 amino acids. Here the CDR3 reads CATSDPGGAKNEQFF. In nucleotides, the CDR3 is TGTGCCACCAGTGATCCCGGGGGCGCGAAGAATGAGCAGTTCTTC.

This clonotype was found a few times. V and J are TRBV7-8 and TRBJ2-1; 9 bases are a match to TRBD2. V gave up 5 bases and J gave up 3 bases; unmatched junction bases: 8. The CDR3 consists of 16 residues. Germline V gene data show CDR1 as SGHVS and CDR2 as FQNEAQ. CDR3 bases: TGTGCCAGCAGCCCGGATCAAGCGGGGGGCTACAATGAGCAGTTCTTC. It yields the protein CASSPDQAGGYNEQFF. Drawing the rest from reference TRBV7-8 and TRBJ2-1, the complete variable domain is GAGVSQSPRYKVAKRGQDVALRCDPISGHVSLFWYQQALGQGPEFLTYFQNEAQLDKSGLPSDRFFAERPEGSVSTLKIQRTQQEDSAVYLCASSPDQAGGYNEQFFGPGTRLTVL.

Ten or more counts support this clonotype. The rearrangement links TRBV4-1 to TRBJ2-3, with 12 bases aligning to TRBD2. The V gene end was trimmed by 6 bases and the J gene end by 6 bases; junction bases not matched to a gene: 10. The germline gives CDR1 MGHRA, CDR2 YSYEKL. This CDR3 region has 16 residues. The CDR3 DNA reads TGCGCCAGCAGAGCCCTCCTGCTAGCGGGGGGGGATACGCAGTATTTT. Its protein is CASRALLLAGGDTQYF.

This chain links TRBV27 with TRBJ1-2, with 7 nucleotides matching TRBD1. The CDR3 totals 14 residues. In germline, CDR1 is MNHEY, CDR2 SMNVEV (reference sequence). Trimming removed 5 bases from V and 3 bases from J; junction bases left unmatched: 6. CDR3 coding DNA: TGTGCCAGCAGTCCTAACAGGGGAGACTATGGCTACACCTTC. This sequence encodes CASSPNRGDYGYTF.

This clonotype has a count of ten or more. V gene TRBV6-6 combines with J gene TRBJ2-2, with D unresolved. The V and J ends lost 6 bases and 1 base respectively, with 9 bases between them. CDR3 size: 14 residues. Germline V gives CDR1 MNHNY, CDR2 SVGAGI (reference sequence). The CDR3 here is CASRGWRNTGELFF. The CDR3 coding sequence is TGTGCCAGCAGAGGGTGGCGGAACACCGGGGAGCTGTTTTTT.

The chain joins TRBV20-1 to TRBJ1-1, with 8 bases matching TRBD1. Germline CDR1 is DFQATT and CDR2 is SNEGSKA (reference sequence). CDR3 length: 12 residues. V shed 5 bases and J 10 bases; nucleotides not matched to a gene: 9. CDR3 sequence reads: CSAPDRALVAFF. CDR3 nucleotides: TGCAGTGCTCCGGACAGGGCATTGGTAGCTTTCTTT.

The chain employs TRBV20-1 and TRBJ2-3, with D possibly being TRBD1 (5 bases). Trimming cost V 3 bases and J 0 bases, with 10 bases left between them. Germline V gene data show CDR1 as DFQATT and CDR2 as SNEGSKA (reference sequence). The CDR3 has 14 amino acids. The CDR3 nucleotides are TGCAGTGCTAGGAAGGGGCCTAGCACAGATACGCAGTATTTT. It is translated as CSARKGPSTDTQYF.

This clonotype has at least ten counts. This chain joins TRBV20-1 and TRBJ2-3; perhaps TRBD2 as D (5 bases). The length of the CDR3 is 14 residues. Germline V gives CDR1 DFQATT, CDR2 SNEGSKA (reference sequence). V was pared by 2 bases and J by 0 bases, with 9 bases between. This chain's CDR3 is CSARRGESTDTQYF. CDR3 DNA sequence: TGCAGTGCTAGACGTGGGGAGAGCACAGATACGCAGTATTTT.

This clonotype was recorded at least ten times. The V call is TRBV20-1, the J call TRBJ2-1; 8 nucleotides agree with TRBD2. V lost 0 bases to trimming and J lost 4 bases; unmatched junction nucleotides: 8. The CDR3 totals 16 residues. Per germline, CDR1 DFQATT and CDR2 SNEGSKA (reference sequence). The CDR3 nucleotides are TGCAGTGCTAGAGATGCCATAGCGGGATATTACAATGAGCAGTTCTTC. It specifies CSARDAIAGYYNEQFF.

The chain recombines TRBV4-3 with TRBJ2-1; possibly TRBD1 or TRBD2 for D (5 bases each). The ends were cut back, 0 bases at V and 2 bases at J, with 11 bases in the middle. Germline CDR1 reads LGHNA; CDR2 reads YSLEER. This CDR3 comprises 16 residues. The CDR3 DNA reads as TGCGCCAGCAGCCAAGATGAGGGGATGGCCTACAATGAGCAGTTCTTC. Amino acids: CASSQDEGMAYNEQFF.

This clonotype was observed a few times. Here the CDR3 reads CASHWAAGNTIYF. CDR3 nucleotides: TGTGCCAGTCATTGGGCAGCTGGAAACACCATATATTTT. The chain couples TRBV6-5 to TRBJ1-3; D not certain. CDR1 and CDR2 (germline): MNHEY, SVGAGI. This CDR3 has 13 residues. V lost 9 bases, J lost 2 bases, and 11 bases lay in between.

This clonotype was found a few times. The DNA of the CDR3 is TGCAGTGCTAGAGAGACGGGACGGATTAACTATGGCTACACCTTC. Translation gives CSARETGRINYGYTF. The chain carries TRBV20-1 and TRBJ1-2; the D gene is possibly TRBD1 (5 bases). Germline loops: CDR1 DFQATT, CDR2 SNEGSKA (reference sequence). Trimming cost V 0 bases and J 1 base, with 12 bases left between them. The CDR3 consists of 15 residues.

This clonotype appeared a few times. The chain joins TRBV19 to TRBJ2-3; D remains unclear. Looked up from germline, CDR1 is LNHDA and CDR2 is SQIVND (reference sequence). This CDR3 has 17 amino acids. V lost 1 base and J lost 1, with 15 bases in between. The CDR3 sequence: CASSIGPRSAGTDTQYF. CDR3 sequence (DNA): TGTGCCAGTAGTATAGGCCCAAGGAGCGCGGGCACAGATACGCAGTATTTT.

V and J are TRBV18 and TRBJ1-3; tentative D call: TRBD1 (6 bases). CDR1 is KGHSH, CDR2 LQKENI, per germline. V lost 3 bases and J 7 bases, leaving 19 bases between the germline ends. This CDR3 spans 16 amino acids. CDR3 bases: TGTGCCAGCTCACCGATTGCCAGGGGCGCCTCGAACACCATATATTTT. Translating gives CASSPIARGASNTIYF.

The sample holds a few counts of this clonotype. The chain couples TRBV3-1 to TRBJ1-3, with 7 bases lining up with TRBD1. Germline CDR1 reads LGHDT; CDR2 reads YNNKEL (reference sequence). J lost 8 bases, V lost 3 bases, and 13 bases had no gene match. The CDR3 consists of 16 residues. Here the CDR3 DNA reads TGTGCCAGCAGCCAGGACAGGATACCTCTGCCAGACACCATATATTTT. Translating it yields CASSQDRIPLPDTIYF.

This clonotype has a handful of counts. The CDR3 nucleotides are TGTGCCAGCAGCCCGGGGACAGGGGACAATGAGCAGTTCTTC. Its translation: CASSPGTGDNEQFF. The chain uses TRBV7-9 and TRBJ2-1, with 10 positions matching TRBD1. The CDR3 runs 14 residues. Germline trimming cut 5 bases from V and 5 bases from J; bases unmatched to any gene: 3. CDR1 and CDR2 from the germline V gene are SEHNR and FQNEAQ (reference sequence).